Listed below are T cell receptor beta chains from one sample, sequenced in a study of CD8 T cells in ankylosing spondylitis. In TCRdb, the 5' RACE reads were re-called with MiXCR into one record per CDR3 protein. The profile shows 250,000 to 350,000 distinct CDR3 sequences, 6.5% to 10% of them singletons. Sequenced sample: blood, either unsorted or a sorted T cell fraction (not recorded which). All receptors come from a male donor with ankylosing spondylitis. The CDR3 runs from the conserved cysteine through the conserved F or W. A D gene is named only where the DNA matches it firmly. Rows may omit the clone size; those that give it use once, few, many or a size class.

TRBV15	TRBJ1-4	many	-	15	CATSRDNRRNEKLFF	TGTGCCACCAGCAGAGATAACAGGCGTAATGAAAAACTGTTTTTT
TRBV29-1	TRBJ2-3	few	TRBD2	15	CSVEVAGVVSDTQYF	TGCAGCGTTGAGGTAGCGGGAGTGGTCTCAGATACGCAGTATTTT
TRBV18	TRBJ1-2	many	-	12	CASSPDSYGYTF	TGTGCCAGCTCACCGGACAGCTATGGCTACACCTTC
TRBV20-1	TRBJ1-2	-	-	11	CSAVQDVGYTF	TGCAGTGCTGTGCAGGACGTTGGCTACACCTTC
TRBV10-3	TRBJ2-1	few	-	15	CAISELSGSYNEQFF	TGTGCCATCAGTGAGTTGTCGGGCTCCTACAATGAGCAGTTCTTC
TRBV28	TRBJ2-1	-	-	13	CASLRDLYNEQFF	TGTGCCAGCCTCCGGGACCTTTACAATGAGCAGTTCTTC
TRBV13	TRBJ2-7	-	TRBD2	15	CASSSSGLADYEQYF	TGTGCCAGCAGCTCCTCGGGACTAGCGGACTACGAGCAGTACTTC
TRBV10-3	TRBJ2-1	many	-	13	CAISLTWNHEQFF	TGTGCCATCAGTCTAACTTGGAATCATGAGCAGTTCTTC
TRBV27	TRBJ1-1	-	-	13	CASSPGGFTEAFF	TGTGCCAGCAGTCCGGGGGGGTTCACTGAAGCTTTCTTT
TRBV3-1	TRBJ2-1	few	TRBD2	19	CACSKEAGTSGNIYNEQFF	TGTGCCTGCAGCAAGGAGGCGGGGACTAGCGGGAACATCTACAATGAGCAGTTCTTC
TRBV29-1	TRBJ2-7	-	TRBD2	15	CSALGEGTSSYEQYF	TGCAGCGCCCTAGGGGAAGGGACTAGCAGCTACGAGCAGTACTTC
TRBV7-2	TRBJ2-2	many	-	14	CASSLPENTGELFF	TGTGCCAGCAGCTTACCAGAGAACACCGGGGAGCTGTTTTTT
TRBV20-1	TRBJ1-1	-	-	17	CSARDLLRDAKSPEAFF	TGCAGTGCTAGAGACCTCCTAAGGGACGCCAAATCACCAGAAGCTTTCTTT
TRBV27	TRBJ2-3	few	TRBD2	18	CASSPPLRVAGGTDTQYF	TGTGCCAGCAGTCCCCCGCTTCGTGTAGCGGGAGGGACAGATACGCAGTATTTT
TRBV19	TRBJ1-5	many	-	13	CASSPGARQPQHF	TGTGCCAGTAGTCCAGGGGCAAGACAGCCCCAGCATTTT
TRBV20-1	TRBJ2-1	many	TRBD2	13	CSARLAGSNEQFF	TGCAGTGCTAGGCTAGCGGGGTCCAATGAGCAGTTCTTC
TRBV7-9	TRBJ2-2	few	TRBD2	15	CASSLRLADTGELFF	TGTGCCAGCAGCTTAAGACTAGCGGACACCGGGGAGCTGTTTTTT
TRBV5-1	TRBJ1-2	few	-	15	CASSLESGIGYGYTF	TGCGCCAGCAGCTTGGAGTCAGGGATTGGCTATGGCTACACCTTC
TRBV28	TRBJ2-7	many	-	13	CASSSLGSYEQYF	TGTGCCAGCAGCTCCCTTGGATCCTACGAGCAGTACTTC
TRBV3-1	TRBJ2-7	-	TRBD1	13	CASSPRTGSEQYF	TGTGCCAGCAGCCCGCGGACAGGGAGCGAGCAGTACTTC
TRBV9	TRBJ2-1	many	-	16	CASSARLVGSYNEQFF	TGTGCCAGCAGCGCCCGACTAGTCGGCTCCTACAATGAGCAGTTCTTC
TRBV5-4	TRBJ2-3	many	-	14	CASSFVGGPDTQYF	TGTGCCAGCAGCTTCGTAGGGGGTCCAGATACGCAGTATTTT
TRBV2	TRBJ2-1	few	-	14	CASRNQGGYNEQFF	TGTGCCAGCAGAAACCAGGGGGGATACAATGAGCAGTTCTTC
TRBV5-1	TRBJ2-1	-	TRBD2	15	CASSLVLAGGQEQFF	TGCGCCAGCAGCTTGGTGCTAGCGGGAGGGCAAGAGCAGTTCTTC
TRBV27	TRBJ2-2	few	-	16	CASSTQGYANTGELFF	TGTGCCAGCAGCACACAGGGTTACGCGAACACCGGGGAGCTGTTTTTT
TRBV20-1	TRBJ2-5	-	-	13	CSASMLLEETQYF	TGCAGTGCTAGTATGCTATTAGAAGAGACCCAGTACTTC
TRBV30	TRBJ1-1	-	-	14	CAWTPLPGPETAFF	TGTGCCTGGACACCTCTTCCGGGACCTGAGACGGCTTTCTTT
TRBV20-1	TRBJ2-1	-	TRBD1	14	CSARRRGQTNEQFF	TGCAGTGCTAGACGTCGGGGACAGACAAATGAGCAGTTCTTC
TRBV4-1	TRBJ2-1	many	-	18	CASSEGVVFSSSYNEQFF	TGCGCCAGCAGCGAAGGGGTTGTTTTTTCGAGCTCCTACAATGAGCAGTTCTTC
TRBV6-1	TRBJ1-5	many	-	16	CASSPVPPRGNQPQHF	TGTGCCAGCAGTCCCGTTCCCCCGCGGGGGAATCAGCCCCAGCATTTT
TRBV12-3/TRBV12-4	TRBJ2-1	few	TRBD1	15	CASRRRTGGLDEQFF	TGTGCCAGCAGGCGCCGGACAGGGGGCTTGGATGAGCAGTTCTTC
TRBV27	TRBJ2-1	-	TRBD2	15	CASSSRLASYNEQFF	TGTGCCAGCAGTTCGAGACTAGCGTCCTACAATGAGCAGTTCTTC
TRBV5-1	TRBJ2-5	many	-	14	CASGMDRVQEIQYF	TGCGCCAGCGGGATGGACCGAGTGCAAGAGATCCAGTACTTC
TRBV6-2/TRBV6-3	TRBJ1-2	-	TRBD1	14	CASRGQGANYGYTF	TGTGCCAGCAGAGGACAGGGGGCTAACTATGGCTACACCTTC
TRBV7-8	TRBJ2-1	few	-	14	CASARGSSYNEQFF	TGTGCCAGTGCTCGGGGTAGCTCCTACAATGAGCAGTTCTTC
TRBV6-2/TRBV6-3	TRBJ1-2	few	-	15	CASSYRPQGTYGYTF	TGTGCCAGCAGTTATCGACCTCAGGGGACCTATGGCTACACCTTC
TRBV20-1	TRBJ2-3	many	-	14	CSARVAGSTDTQYF	TGCAGTGCTAGAGTTGCCGGATCCACAGATACGCAGTATTTT
TRBV4-1	TRBJ1-5	many	-	14	CASSHQVRNQPQHF	TGCGCCAGCAGCCACCAGGTTCGCAATCAGCCCCAGCATTTT
TRBV6-5	TRBJ1-5	-	-	15	CASSYGQFSNQPQHF	TGTGCCAGCAGTTACGGACAGTTTAGCAATCAGCCCCAGCATTTT
TRBV28	TRBJ1-5	-	-	13	CASSTGWNQPQHF	TGTGCCAGCTCGACGGGGTGGAATCAGCCCCAGCATTTT
TRBV5-1	TRBJ1-1	many	-	14	CASSLVLRDTEAFF	TGCGCCAGCAGCTTGGTCCTGAGGGACACTGAAGCTTTCTTT
TRBV5-1	TRBJ1-6	few	-	16	CASSSEGQARGSPLHF	TGCGCCAGCAGCAGTGAAGGACAAGCAAGAGGTTCACCCCTCCACTTT
TRBV29-1	TRBJ2-3	-	TRBD2	17	CSVEPRGAGGPTDTQYF	TGCAGCGTTGAACCAAGGGGCGCGGGAGGGCCGACAGATACGCAGTATTTT
TRBV10-3	TRBJ2-3	few	TRBD2	14	CAIGAAGGPDTQYF	TGTGCCATCGGCGCGGCGGGAGGACCCGATACGCAGTATTTT
TRBV12-5	TRBJ2-3	-	TRBD1	17	CASGLGRQGAIPDTQYF	TGTGCTAGTGGTTTGGGCAGACAGGGGGCGATCCCAGATACGCAGTATTTT
TRBV2	TRBJ2-7	many	-	12	CASKGQRGKEYF	TGTGCCAGCAAGGGTCAGAGGGGGAAGGAGTACTTC
TRBV20-1	TRBJ2-3	few	-	14	CSARLDYATDTQYF	TGCAGTGCTAGACTAGACTACGCCACAGATACGCAGTATTTT
TRBV19	TRBJ1-6	many	-	14	CASSNWGVRSPLHF	TGTGCCAGTAGCAACTGGGGTGTACGCTCACCCCTCCACTTT
TRBV25-1	TRBJ2-7	many	TRBD1	15	CASSPGQGIIYEQYF	TGTGCCAGCAGTCCTGGACAGGGTATCATCTACGAGCAGTACTTC
TRBV6-2/TRBV6-3	TRBJ1-1	many	-	18	CASSWMVGAYFLNTEAFF	TGTGCCAGCAGTTGGATGGTGGGCGCCTATTTTTTGAACACTGAAGCTTTCTTT
TRBV27	TRBJ2-4	-	-	17	CASSLSWSGFDKNIQYF	TGTGCCAGCAGTTTATCGTGGTCGGGATTCGACAAAAACATTCAGTACTTC
TRBV29-1	TRBJ1-3	many	-	17	CSVEKIGRRTSGNTIYF	TGCAGCGTTGAGAAAATTGGGCGGAGAACCTCTGGAAACACCATATATTTT
TRBV9	TRBJ2-3	-	TRBD2	15	CASSASGLATDTQYF	TGTGCCAGCAGCGCGTCGGGACTAGCCACAGATACGCAGTATTTT